The T cell receptor (beta chain) under discussion was sequenced for a study of beta chain features in type 1 diabetes. On the study more broadly: The samples had more than 95 million sorted cells examined in all.

Sequencing targeted expressed TCRB transcripts, as all isolated RNA had been reverse transcribed. The repertoire was sequenced with immunoSEQ multiplex PCR; TCRdb's copy has only in-frame clones and lacks some. Among under 250,000 clones listed, around a quarter were seen once. This clone has just one count. Its matching antigen is unknown. The CDR3 has 15 amino acids. Germline lookup yields CDR1 MNHEY and CDR2 SVGAGI. V shed 6 bases and J 1 base; nucleotides not matched to a gene: 4. The study's findings and limits: Lower insertion and higher deletion counts appeared at VDJ junctions in type 1 diabetes patients. Across all four CD4+ subsets, people with type 1 diabetes showed modestly shorter TCRB CDR3s.

This clonotype originated in a man aged 25 to 45 in good health. The chain employs TRBV6-5 and TRBJ2-4; 9 bases line up with TRBD2. Source material: central memory CD4+ T cells from blood. CDR3 sequence: CASSLGLAAKNIQYF. The CDR3 region has the DNA TGTGCCAGCAGCCTTGGACTAGCGGCCAAAAACATTCAGTACTTC.